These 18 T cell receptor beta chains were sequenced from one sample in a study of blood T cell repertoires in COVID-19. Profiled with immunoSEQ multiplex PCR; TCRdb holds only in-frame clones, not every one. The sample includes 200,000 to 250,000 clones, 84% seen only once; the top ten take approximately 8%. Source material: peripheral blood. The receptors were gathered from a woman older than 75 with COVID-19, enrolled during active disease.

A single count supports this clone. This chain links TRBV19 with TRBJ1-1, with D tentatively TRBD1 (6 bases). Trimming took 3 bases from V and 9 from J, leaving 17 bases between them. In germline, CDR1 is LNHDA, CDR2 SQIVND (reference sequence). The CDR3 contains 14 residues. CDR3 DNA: TGTGCCAGTAGTATGGTGCGTTTGGACAGTAAAGCTTTCTTT. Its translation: CASSMVRLDSKAFF.

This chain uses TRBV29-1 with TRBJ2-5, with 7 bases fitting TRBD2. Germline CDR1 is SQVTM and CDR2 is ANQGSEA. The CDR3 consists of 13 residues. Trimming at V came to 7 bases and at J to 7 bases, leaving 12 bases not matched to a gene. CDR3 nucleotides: TGCAGCGGAGGAGGGAGGGCAAAGGCGACCCAGTACTTC. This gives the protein CSGGGRAKATQYF.

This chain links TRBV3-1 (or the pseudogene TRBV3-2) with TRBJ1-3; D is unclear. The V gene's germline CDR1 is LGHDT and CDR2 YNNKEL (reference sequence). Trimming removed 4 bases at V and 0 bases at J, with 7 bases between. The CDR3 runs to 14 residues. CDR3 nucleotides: TGTGCCAGCAGCCTTGGCAACTCTGGAAACACCATATATTTT. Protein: CASSLGNSGNTIYF.

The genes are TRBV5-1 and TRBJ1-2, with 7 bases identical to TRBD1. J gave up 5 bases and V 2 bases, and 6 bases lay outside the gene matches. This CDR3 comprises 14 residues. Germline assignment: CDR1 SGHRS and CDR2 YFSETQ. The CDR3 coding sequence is TGCGCCAGCAGCTTTGACAGGGCAGTGTATGGCTACACCTTC. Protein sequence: CASSFDRAVYGYTF.

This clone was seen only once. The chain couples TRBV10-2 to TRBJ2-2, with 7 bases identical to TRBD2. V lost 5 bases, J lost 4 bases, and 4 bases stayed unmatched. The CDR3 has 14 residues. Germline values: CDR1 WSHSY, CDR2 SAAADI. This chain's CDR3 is CASSPERGTGELFF. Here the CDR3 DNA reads TGCGCCAGCAGTCCCGAGCGGGGCACCGGGGAGCTGTTTTTT.

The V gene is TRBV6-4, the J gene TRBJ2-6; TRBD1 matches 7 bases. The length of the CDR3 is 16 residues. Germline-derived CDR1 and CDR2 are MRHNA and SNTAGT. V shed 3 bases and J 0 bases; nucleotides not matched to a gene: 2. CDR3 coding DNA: TGTGCCAGCAGTGAAGGGACAGCCTCTGGGGCCAACGTCCTGACTTTC. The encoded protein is CASSEGTASGANVLTF.

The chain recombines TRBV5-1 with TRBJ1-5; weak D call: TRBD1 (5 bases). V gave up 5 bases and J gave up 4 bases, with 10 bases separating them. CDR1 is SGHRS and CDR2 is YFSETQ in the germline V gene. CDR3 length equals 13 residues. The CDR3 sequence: CASSPGNNQPQHF. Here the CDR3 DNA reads TGCGCCAGCAGTCCAGGGAATAATCAGCCCCAGCATTTT.

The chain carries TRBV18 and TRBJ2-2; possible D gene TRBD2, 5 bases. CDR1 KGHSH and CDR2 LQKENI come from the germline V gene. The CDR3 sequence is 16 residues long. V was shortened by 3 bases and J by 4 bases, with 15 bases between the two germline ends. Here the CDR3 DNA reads TGTGCCAGCTCACCGAGACTAAGCCCAAGCACCGGGGAGCTGTTTTTT. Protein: CASSPRLSPSTGELFF.

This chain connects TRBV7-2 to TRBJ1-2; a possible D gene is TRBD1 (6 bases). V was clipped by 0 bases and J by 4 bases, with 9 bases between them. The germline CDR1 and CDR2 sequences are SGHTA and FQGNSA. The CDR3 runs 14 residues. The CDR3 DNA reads TGTGCCAGCAGCTTAGCCCAGGACAGCTATGGCTACACCTTC. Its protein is CASSLAQDSYGYTF.

CDR3 in amino acids: CASSRGGGTGNQPQHF. For the CDR3, the DNA is TGTGCCAGCAGCAGAGGGGGCGGGACAGGGAACCAGCCCCAGCATTTT. V gene TRBV7-2 combines with J gene TRBJ1-5; 9 bases align to TRBD1. The CDR3 has 16 residues. The J segment lost 7 bases and the V segment lost 5 bases, leaving 12 bases of the junction unmatched. Germline V gene lookup returns CDR1 SGHTA and CDR2 FQGNSA.

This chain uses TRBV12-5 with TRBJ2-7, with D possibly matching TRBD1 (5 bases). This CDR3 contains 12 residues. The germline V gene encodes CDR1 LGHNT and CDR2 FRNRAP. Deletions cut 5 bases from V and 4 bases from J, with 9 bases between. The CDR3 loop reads CASGAGLYEQYF. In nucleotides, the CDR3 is TGTGCTAGTGGTGCAGGGTTGTACGAGCAGTACTTC.

The CDR3 nucleotides are TGTGCCAGCAGCGACCCCCCGGGGAGGGTCCGTAATTCACCCCTCCACTTT. Its translation: CASSDPPGRVRNSPLHF. This sequence joins TRBV2 and TRBJ1-6; no firm D call. Germline assignment: CDR1 SNHLY and CDR2 FYNNEI. Trimming pared 6 bases from V and 6 bases from J, leaving 21 bases between. CDR3 length: 17 residues. The whole variable domain, remainder taken from reference TRBV2 and TRBJ1-6, is EPEVTQTPSHQVTQMGQEVILRCVPISNHLYFYWYRQILGQKVEFLVSFYNNEISEKSEIFDDQFSVERPDGSNFTLKIRSTKLEDSAMYFCASSDPPGRVRNSPLHFGNGTRLTVT.

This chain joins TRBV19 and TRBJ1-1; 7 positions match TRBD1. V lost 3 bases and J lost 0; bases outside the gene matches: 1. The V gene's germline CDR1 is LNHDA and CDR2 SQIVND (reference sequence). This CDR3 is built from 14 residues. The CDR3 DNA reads TGTGCCAGTAGTATTGACAGGGTGAACACTGAAGCTTTCTTT. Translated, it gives CASSIDRVNTEAFF. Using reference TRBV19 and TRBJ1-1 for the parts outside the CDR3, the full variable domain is DGGITQSPKYLFRKEGQNVTLSCEQNLNHDAMYWYRQDPGQGLRLIYYSQIVNDFQKGDIAEGYSVSREKKESFPLTVTSAQKNPTAFYLCASSIDRVNTEAFFGQGTRLTVV.

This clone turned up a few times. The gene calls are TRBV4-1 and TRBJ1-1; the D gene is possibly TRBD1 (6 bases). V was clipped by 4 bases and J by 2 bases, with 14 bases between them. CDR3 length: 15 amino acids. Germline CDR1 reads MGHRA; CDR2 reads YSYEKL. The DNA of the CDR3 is TGCGCCAGCAGCCTCCAGCCCAGGGGTAACACTGAAGCTTTCTTT. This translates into CASSLQPRGNTEAFF.

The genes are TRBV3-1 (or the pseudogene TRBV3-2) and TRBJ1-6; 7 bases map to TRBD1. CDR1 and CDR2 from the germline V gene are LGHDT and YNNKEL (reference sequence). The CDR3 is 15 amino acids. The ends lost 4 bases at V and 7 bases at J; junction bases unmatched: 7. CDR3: CASSRPDRPNSPLHF. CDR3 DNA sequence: TGTGCCAGCAGCCGCCCGGACAGGCCCAATTCACCCCTCCACTTT.

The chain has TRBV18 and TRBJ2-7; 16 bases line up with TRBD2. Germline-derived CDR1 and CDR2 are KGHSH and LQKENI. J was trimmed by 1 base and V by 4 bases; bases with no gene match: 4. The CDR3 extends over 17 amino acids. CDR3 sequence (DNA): TGTGCCAGCTCACTAGGGACTAGCGGGAGGGCTTCCTACGAGCAGTACTTC. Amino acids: CASSLGTSGRASYEQYF.

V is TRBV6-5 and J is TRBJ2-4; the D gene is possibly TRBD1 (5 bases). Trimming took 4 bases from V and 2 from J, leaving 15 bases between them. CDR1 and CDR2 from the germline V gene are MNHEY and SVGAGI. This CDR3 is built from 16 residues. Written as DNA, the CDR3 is TGTGCCAGCAGTTTCGGCAGGGAAGGTTCCAAAAACATTCAGTACTTC. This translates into CASSFGREGSKNIQYF.

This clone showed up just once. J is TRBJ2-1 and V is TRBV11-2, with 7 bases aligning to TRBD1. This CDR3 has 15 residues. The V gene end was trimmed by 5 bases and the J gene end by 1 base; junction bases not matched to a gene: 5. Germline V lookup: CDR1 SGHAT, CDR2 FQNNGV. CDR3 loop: CASSPGTVSYNEQFF. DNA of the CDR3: TGTGCCAGCAGCCCCGGGACAGTATCCTACAATGAGCAGTTCTTC.